Following are 13 T cell receptor beta chains from one sample sequenced in a study of cytomegalovirus exposure and HLA in healthy donors. Primers for the PCR totalled 60 Vbeta and 13 Jbeta. The method was immunoSEQ multiplex PCR; TCRdb's version includes in-frame clones alone and lacks a portion of them. The sample contains around 190,000 clones, about 9% of which appear only once. The source material was PBMCs. The source of these receptors is a woman between 25 and 40 years old in good health and CMV-seropositive.

This clone turned up a few times. The chain joins TRBV5-4 to TRBJ2-1; D ambiguous. The CDR3 length is 13 residues. Trimming stripped 3 bases from V and 3 bases from J, with 7 bases between. Germline V gene sequence: CDR1 SGHNT, CDR2 YYREEE (reference sequence). CDR3 region: CASSSPGYNEQFF. CDR3 bases: TGTGCCAGCAGCTCGCCGGGCTACAATGAGCAGTTCTTC.

In its sample, this clone was seen a few times. V usage is TRBV5-1 and J usage is TRBJ2-2; D is unclear. V was pared by 0 bases and J by 4 bases, with 7 bases between. Per germline, CDR1 SGHRS and CDR2 YFSETQ. This CDR3 is built from 14 residues. The CDR3 DNA reads TGCGCCAGCAGCTTGGCAGGTTTCACCGGGGAGCTGTTTTTT. It translates to CASSLAGFTGELFF.

In this sample, this clone turned up a few times. V is TRBV7-2 and J is TRBJ2-1, with 8 nucleotides matching TRBD2. J gave up 9 bases and V 1 base, and 8 bases lay outside the gene matches. Germline CDR1 SGHTA, CDR2 FQGNSA. The CDR3 loop spans 15 amino acids. For the CDR3, the DNA is TGTGCCAGCAGCTTAGAAAGCGGGAGATCAGGTGAGCAGTTCTTC. It yields the protein CASSLESGRSGEQFF.

This clone showed up just a few times. V and J are TRBV30 and TRBJ1-1; possibly TRBD1 for D (5 bases). This CDR3 is built from 12 residues. V lost 3 bases, J lost 8 bases, and 13 bases lay in between. The germline V gene encodes CDR1 GTSNPN and CDR2 SVGIG (reference sequence). The CDR3: CAWSGGMTEAFF. DNA of the CDR3: TGTGCCTGGAGCGGGGGGATGACGGAAGCTTTCTTT.

The rearrangement joins TRBV5-1 to TRBJ2-5; the D gene is possibly TRBD2 (5 bases). The CDR3 consists of 13 residues. The V end lost 4 bases, the J end lost 5 bases, and 12 bases lay between the germline ends. Germline CDR1 SGHRS, CDR2 YFSETQ. The CDR3 loop is CASSSGITETQYF. The CDR3 DNA reads as TGCGCCAGCAGCAGCGGAATTACGGAGACCCAGTACTTC.

The gene calls are TRBV25-1 and TRBJ1-1, with D hard to call. This CDR3 has 14 residues. Germline CDR1 and CDR2: MGHDK and SYGVNS. Trimming removed 6 bases from V and 2 bases from J, with 13 bases in between. CDR3 DNA: TGTGCCAGCAGCCCGGGAGCCTTTAACACTGAAGCTTTCTTT. It specifies CASSPGAFNTEAFF.

In its sample, this clone was seen a few times. The V gene is TRBV11-2, the J gene TRBJ2-7; TRBD2 aligns across 13 bases. After removal of 5 bases from V and 5 bases from J, the junction contained 6 bases not matched to a gene. The CDR3 has 15 amino acids. In germline, CDR1 is SGHAT, CDR2 FQNNGV. The CDR3 loop reads CASSKGLAGAHEQYF. The CDR3 coding sequence is TGTGCCAGCAGCAAAGGACTAGCGGGGGCACACGAGCAGTACTTC.

This clone was detected only a few times. V gene TRBV5-1 combines with J gene TRBJ2-7, with D maybe TRBD2 (6 bases). The V end lost 6 bases, the J end lost 4 bases, and 17 bases lay between the germline ends. Germline CDR1 is SGHRS and CDR2 is YFSETQ. The CDR3 sequence is 14 residues long. This CDR3 reads CASKGDTAGYEQYF. CDR3 coding DNA: TGCGCCAGCAAGGGTGATACGGCGGGATACGAGCAGTACTTC.

The genes are TRBV6-1 and TRBJ2-1; 11 bases fit TRBD2. CDR1 is MNHNS, CDR2 SASEGT, per germline. The J segment lost 9 bases and the V segment lost 7 bases, leaving 5 bases of the junction unmatched. This CDR3 region has 13 residues. The CDR3 nucleotides read TGTGCCAGCAAGGAACTAGCGGGAGCTGAGCAGTTCTTC. It specifies CASKELAGAEQFF.

The chain couples TRBV6-6 to TRBJ2-3, with D maybe TRBD1 (5 bases). The CDR3 covers 14 residues. Germline-derived CDR1 and CDR2 are MNHNY and SVGAGI (reference sequence). V lost 6 bases to trimming and J lost 1 base, with 11 bases between them. CDR3 DNA: TGTGCCAGCAGCCGAGACAGCGGCACAGATACGCAGTATTTT. It yields the protein CASSRDSGTDTQYF.

This chain links TRBV28 with TRBJ2-1; no firm D call. The CDR3 loop spans 14 amino acids. V lost 4 bases to trimming and J lost 7 bases, with 14 bases between them. Germline CDR1 MDHEN, CDR2 SYDVKM. The CDR3 region has the DNA TGTGCCAGCAGTTCCTCAGCAATACTAAATGAGCAGTTCTTC. Protein sequence: CASSSSAILNEQFF.

The chain joins TRBV5-4 to TRBJ2-6; a possible D gene is TRBD1 (7 bases). Per germline, CDR1 SGHNT and CDR2 YYREEE (reference sequence). The CDR3 is 16 residues long. With 3 bases removed from V and 4 bases from J, the gap between germline ends came to 14 bases. The CDR3 nucleotides read TGTGCCAGCAGCTCAACAGGGGCGGGGGGGGCCAACGTCCTGACTTTC. Protein sequence: CASSSTGAGGANVLTF. The full variable domain, in which reference TRBV5-4 and TRBJ2-6 provide the parts outside the CDR3, is ETGVTQSPTHLIKTRGQQVTLRCSSQSGHNTVSWYQQALGQGPQFIFQYYREEENGRGNFPPRFSGLQFPNYSSELNVNALELDDSALYLCASSSTGAGGANVLTFGAGSRLTVL.

The chain couples TRBV6-1 to TRBJ2-5, with D unresolved. The assigned J gene may be wrong: the sequence end matches TRBJ2-7 better. This CDR3 has 14 residues. The germline CDR1 and CDR2 sequences are MNHNS and SASEGT. CDR3 nucleotides: TGTGCCAGCAGTGAAGCTGTCTCTTGGGGCGAGCAGTACTTC. Translating gives CASSEAVSWGEQYF.